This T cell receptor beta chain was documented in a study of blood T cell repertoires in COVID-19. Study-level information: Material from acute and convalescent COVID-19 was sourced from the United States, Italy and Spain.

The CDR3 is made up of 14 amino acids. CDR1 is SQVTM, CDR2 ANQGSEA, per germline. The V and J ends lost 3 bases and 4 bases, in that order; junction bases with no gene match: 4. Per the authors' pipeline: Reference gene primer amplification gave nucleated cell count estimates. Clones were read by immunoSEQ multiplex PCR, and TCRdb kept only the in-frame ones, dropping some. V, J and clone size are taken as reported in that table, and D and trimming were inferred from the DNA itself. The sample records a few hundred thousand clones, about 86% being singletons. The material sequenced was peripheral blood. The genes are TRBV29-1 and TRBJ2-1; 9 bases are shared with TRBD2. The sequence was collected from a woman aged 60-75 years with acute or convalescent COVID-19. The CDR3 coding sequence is TGCAGCGTTGACGCTAGCGGGGTGTACAATGAGCAGTTCTTC. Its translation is CSVDASGVYNEQFF.